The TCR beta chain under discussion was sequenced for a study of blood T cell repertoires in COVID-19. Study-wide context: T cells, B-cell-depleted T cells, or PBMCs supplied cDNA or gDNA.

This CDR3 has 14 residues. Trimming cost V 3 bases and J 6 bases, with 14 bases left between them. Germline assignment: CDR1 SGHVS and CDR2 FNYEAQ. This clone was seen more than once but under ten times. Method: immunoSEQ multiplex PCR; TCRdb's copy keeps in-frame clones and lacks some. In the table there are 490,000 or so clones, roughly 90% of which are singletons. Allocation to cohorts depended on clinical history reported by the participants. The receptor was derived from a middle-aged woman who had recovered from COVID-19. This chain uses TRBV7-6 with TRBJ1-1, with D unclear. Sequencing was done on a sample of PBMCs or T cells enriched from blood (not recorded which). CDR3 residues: CASSFTVANAEAFF. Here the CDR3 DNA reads TGTGCCAGCAGCTTCACAGTCGCAAACGCTGAAGCTTTCTTT. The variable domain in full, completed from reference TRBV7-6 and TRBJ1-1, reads GAGVSQSPRYKVTKRGQDVALRCDPISGHVSLYWYRQALGQGPEFLTYFNYEAQQDKSGLPNDRFSAERPEGSISTLTIQRTEQRDSAMYRCASSFTVANAEAFFGQGTRLTVV.